This T cell receptor (beta chain) originates from a study of tumor and adjacent non-tumor tissue in lung cancer. About the study: The cohort had 12 to 13 adenocarcinoma, 2 squamous cell and 1 small cell patients. Around 4.5 million productive TCRbeta reads were obtained per sample on average. Points from the study as a whole: Normal lung showed higher cumulative top 100 clone frequency than tumor. Significantly higher TCR diversity was found in tumor than normal lung.

RNA was extracted from bulk tissue without any cell sorting. Distant lung tissue was collected more than 3 cm away from the tumor edge. Trimming took 4 bases from V and 1 from J; bases not matched to a gene: 6. The CDR3 runs 15 residues. The V gene's germline CDR1 is MDHEN and CDR2 SYDVKM. Comments on this clonotype: Antigen: not known.

The library came from three nested PCR rounds adapted from ARM-PCR protocols. MiXCR was run by TCRdb on the multiplex PCR reads, yielding one entry per CDR3 protein. The sample has some 95,000 distinct CDR3 sequences, 75% to 90% seen once; the top ten hold about 29%. Sequencing input: distant non-tumor lung tissue. The clonotype originates from a man in his sixties with small cell lung cancer. The chain uses TRBV28 and TRBJ1-1, with TRBD1 identical over 7 bases. The DNA of the CDR3 is TGTGCCAGCAGTTCCCAGACAGGGAGGAACACTGAAGCTTTCTTT. This codes for CASSSQTGRNTEAFF.